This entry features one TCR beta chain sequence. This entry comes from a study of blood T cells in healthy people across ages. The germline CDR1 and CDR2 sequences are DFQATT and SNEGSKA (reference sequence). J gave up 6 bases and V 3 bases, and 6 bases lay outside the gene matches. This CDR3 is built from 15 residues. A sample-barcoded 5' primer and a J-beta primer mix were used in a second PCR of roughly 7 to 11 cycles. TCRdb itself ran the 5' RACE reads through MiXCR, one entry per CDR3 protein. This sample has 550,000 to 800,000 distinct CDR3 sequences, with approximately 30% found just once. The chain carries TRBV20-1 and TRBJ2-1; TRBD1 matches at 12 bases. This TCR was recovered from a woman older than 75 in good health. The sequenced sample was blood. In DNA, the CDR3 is TGCAGTGCTAGTTCGAGGGGACAGGGGGCCAATGAGCAGTTCTTC. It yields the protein CSASSRGQGANEQFF.